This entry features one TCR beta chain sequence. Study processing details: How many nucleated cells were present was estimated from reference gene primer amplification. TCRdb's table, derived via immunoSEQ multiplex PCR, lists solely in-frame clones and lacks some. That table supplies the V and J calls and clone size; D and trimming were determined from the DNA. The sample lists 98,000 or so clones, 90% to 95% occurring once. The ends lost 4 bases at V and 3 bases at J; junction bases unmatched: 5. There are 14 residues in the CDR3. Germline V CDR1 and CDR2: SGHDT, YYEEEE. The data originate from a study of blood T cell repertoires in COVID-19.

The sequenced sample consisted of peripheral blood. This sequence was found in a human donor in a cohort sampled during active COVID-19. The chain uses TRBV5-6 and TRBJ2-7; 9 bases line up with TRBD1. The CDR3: CASSPQTGGYEQYF. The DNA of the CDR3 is TGTGCCAGCAGCCCCCAGACAGGGGGCTACGAGCAGTACTTC.